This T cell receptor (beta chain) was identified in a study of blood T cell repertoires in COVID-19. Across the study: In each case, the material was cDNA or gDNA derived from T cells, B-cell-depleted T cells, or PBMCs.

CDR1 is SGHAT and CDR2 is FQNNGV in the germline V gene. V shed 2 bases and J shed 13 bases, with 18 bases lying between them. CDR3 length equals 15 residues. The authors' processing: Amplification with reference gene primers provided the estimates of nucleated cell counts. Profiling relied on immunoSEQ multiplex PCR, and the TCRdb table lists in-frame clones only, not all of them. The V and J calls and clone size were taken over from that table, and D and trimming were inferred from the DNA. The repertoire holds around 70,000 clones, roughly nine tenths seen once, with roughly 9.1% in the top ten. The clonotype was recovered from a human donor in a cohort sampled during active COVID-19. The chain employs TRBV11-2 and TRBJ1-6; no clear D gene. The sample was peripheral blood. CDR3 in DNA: TGTGCCAGCAGCTTAATCCGGGGTCTAGAGGCGCCCCTCCACTTT. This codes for CASSLIRGLEAPLHF.